The 18 T cell receptor beta chains listed next were all sequenced from one sample in a study of shared clonotypes between healthy human individuals. Only in-frame clones appear in the TCRdb table, and some are missing; sequencing was by immunoSEQ multiplex PCR. The sample includes some 1 million clones, 70% to 80% of them seen just once. Sequenced material: memory CD4+ T cells sorted from blood. Subset defined: CD45RA-negative fraction. The receptors come from a man younger than 30 in good health.

The chain employs TRBV28 and TRBJ2-7; 9 positions agree with TRBD1. This CDR3 comprises 14 residues. Germline V gives CDR1 MDHEN, CDR2 SYDVKM. With V trimmed by 3 bases and J by 3 bases, 3 bases remained unmatched. The CDR3 reads CASSFADRGYEQYF. Written as DNA, the CDR3 is TGTGCCAGCAGTTTTGCGGACAGGGGCTACGAGCAGTACTTC.

This chain uses TRBV11-2 with TRBJ2-3; 9 nucleotides match TRBD1. The CDR3 sequence is 15 residues long. The V gene's germline CDR1 is SGHAT and CDR2 FQNNGV. V shed 0 bases, J shed 6 bases, and the junction held 4 bases outside the gene matches. CDR3 nucleotides: TGTGCCAGCAGCTTAGATGGGACAGGGCCCGATACGCAGTATTTT. It translates to CASSLDGTGPDTQYF.

This clone appeared a few times. V usage is TRBV19 and J usage is TRBJ1-4; possibly TRBD1 for D (6 bases). The CDR3 covers 15 residues. Germline V gene data show CDR1 as LNHDA and CDR2 as SQIVND (reference sequence). V lost 5 bases, J lost 4 bases, and 14 bases lay in between. The CDR3 DNA reads as TGTGCCAGTAGTGCTACTGACAGGAATAATGAAAAACTGTTTTTT. Amino acids: CASSATDRNNEKLFF.

This clone showed up just once. A read error may account for a junction end that differs from germline. The genes are TRBV7-7 and TRBJ2-3, with D possibly being TRBD1 (5 bases). This CDR3 is 13 amino acids long. Germline assignment: CDR1 SSHAT and CDR2 FNYEAQ (reference sequence). In DNA form, the CDR3 reads TGTGCTAGCAGCTTAGGAAGGGGAGATACGCAGTATTTT. Protein: CASSLGRGDTQYF.

Comment on this clone: A read error may be the cause here, since a much bigger clone is one base away. The gene calls are TRBV7-2 and TRBJ2-6; unclear D gene. With 8 bases removed from V and 0 bases from J, the gap between germline ends came to 5 bases. The germline gives CDR1 SGHTA, CDR2 FQGNSA. This CDR3 region has 13 residues. DNA of the CDR3: TGTGCCAGCGGCCTCTCTGGGGCCAACGTCCTGACTTTC. This gives the protein CASGLSGANVLTF.

The V and J genes are TRBV10-1 and TRBJ2-5; D remains unclear. This CDR3 spans 14 amino acids. Trimming took off 2 bases at V and 4 bases at J, with 11 bases between the two ends. Germline V gives CDR1 WNHNN, CDR2 SYGVQD (reference sequence). This CDR3 reads CASSEGQIGETQYF. DNA for the CDR3: TGCGCCAGCAGTGAGGGCCAGATAGGAGAGACCCAGTACTTC.

V gene TRBV2 combines with J gene TRBJ1-1; 8 bases line up with TRBD1. The CDR3 sequence is 14 residues long. J lost 5 bases, V lost 4 bases, and 6 bases had no gene match. CDR1 SNHLY and CDR2 FYNNEI come from the germline V gene. The CDR3 loop reads CASSVQGGKTEAFF. The CDR3 nucleotides are TGTGCCAGCAGTGTACAGGGGGGTAAAACTGAAGCTTTCTTT.

This sequence joins TRBV5-4 and TRBJ1-1; no clear D. This CDR3 region has 13 residues. The V end was cut by 0 bases, the J end by 4 bases, with 7 bases between. Per germline, CDR1 SGHNT and CDR2 YYREEE (reference sequence). The CDR3 sequence: CASSLEAITEAFF. DNA for the CDR3: TGTGCCAGCAGCTTGGAGGCAATCACTGAAGCTTTCTTT.

This chain joins TRBV6-5 and TRBJ1-1; no reliable D call. The CDR3 has 14 residues. CDR1 and CDR2 (germline): MNHEY, SVGAGI. V lost 2 bases to trimming and J lost 1 base, with 8 bases between them. The CDR3 here is CASSYDGRNTEAFF. As DNA, the CDR3 is TGTGCCAGCAGTTACGATGGCCGGAACACTGAAGCTTTCTTT.

The rearrangement links TRBV5-4 to TRBJ2-7, with D possibly TRBD1 on 6 matching bases. Per germline, CDR1 SGHNT and CDR2 YYREEE (reference sequence). The CDR3 extends over 17 amino acids. Trimming cost V 7 bases and J 2 bases, with 25 bases left between them. The CDR3: CASGSFGQTLSPYEQYF. The CDR3 bases are TGTGCCAGCGGGTCATTCGGACAGACCCTATCCCCCTACGAGCAGTACTTC.

The rearrangement links TRBV19 to TRBJ2-7; TRBD1 matches at 10 bases. V shed 5 bases, J shed 2 bases, and the junction held 0 bases outside the gene matches. The CDR3 length is 13 residues. Germline V CDR1 and CDR2: LNHDA, SQIVND (reference sequence). Here the CDR3 reads CASSGTGAYEQYF. The CDR3 nucleotides read TGTGCCAGTAGTGGGACAGGGGCCTACGAGCAGTACTTC.

The chain combines TRBV18 with TRBJ1-1; the D is unclear. The CDR3 spans 13 residues. In germline, CDR1 is KGHSH, CDR2 LQKENI. Trimming stripped 0 bases from V and 8 bases from J, with 10 bases between. The CDR3 spells CASSPPQGSEAFF. The CDR3 DNA reads TGTGCCAGCTCACCACCTCAAGGGTCAGAAGCTTTCTTT.

The V call is TRBV25-1, the J call TRBJ2-3; D tentatively fits TRBD1 or TRBD2 (5 bases each). Germline V gene lookup returns CDR1 MGHDK and CDR2 SYGVNS. Trimming took off 9 bases at V and 0 bases at J, with 16 bases between the two ends. The CDR3 is 15 residues long. Here the CDR3 reads CASSVGATSTDTQYF. In DNA, the CDR3 is TGTGCCAGTTCGGTCGGGGCCACTAGCACAGATACGCAGTATTTT. Combining the CDR3 with reference TRBV25-1 and TRBJ2-3 gives the whole variable domain EADIYQTPRYLVIGTGKKITLECSQTMGHDKMYWYQQDPGMELHLIHYSYGVNSTEKGDLSSESTVSRIRTEHFPLTLESARPSHTSQYLCASSVGATSTDTQYFGPGTRLTVL.

This chain joins TRBV6-5 and TRBJ1-1; D gene unclear. The V gene's germline CDR1 is MNHEY and CDR2 SVGAGI. The CDR3 is 13 amino acids. V dropped 6 bases and J dropped 0 bases, with 8 bases sitting between them. CDR3 nucleotides: TGTGCCAGCAGCTACGACCTGAACACTGAAGCTTTCTTT. Translating gives CASSYDLNTEAFF.

The chain joins TRBV6-1 to TRBJ2-2, with 13 bases aligning to TRBD2. CDR3 size: 19 residues. CDR1 and CDR2 (germline): MNHNS, SASEGT. Losses at the gene ends were 4 bases for V and 1 base for J; bases not matched to a gene: 9. CDR3 DNA: TGTGCCAGCAGTGCTCTCCGGACTAGCGGGAGAGGGAACACCGGGGAGCTGTTTTTT. It codes for CASSALRTSGRGNTGELFF.

The chain couples TRBV28 to TRBJ2-3, with D hard to call. CDR1 MDHEN and CDR2 SYDVKM come from the germline V gene. Trimming left V 4 bases short and J 5 bases short, with 19 bases between. This CDR3 contains 16 residues. CDR3 in DNA: TGTGCCAGCAGTTCTTCCTCAGAAAGAACCGGAGATACGCAGTATTTT. Translation: CASSSSSERTGDTQYF. Complete variable domain (other parts from reference TRBV28 and TRBJ2-3): DVKVTQSSRYLVKRTGEKVFLECVQDMDHENMFWYRQDPGLGLRLIYFSYDVKMKEKGDIPEGYSVSREKKERFSLILESASTNQTSMYLCASSSSSERTGDTQYFGPGTRLTVL.

This chain joins TRBV29-1 and TRBJ2-1; 7 nucleotides line up with TRBD1. The V gene end was trimmed by 7 bases and the J gene end by 1 base; junction bases not matched to a gene: 10. The germline V gene encodes CDR1 SQVTM and CDR2 ANQGSEA. The CDR3 is made up of 15 amino acids. CDR3: CSGKGGGYSYNEQFF. The CDR3 DNA sequence: TGCAGCGGCAAAGGGGGCGGGTATTCCTACAATGAGCAGTTCTTC.

The chain is built from TRBV29-1 and TRBJ2-3, with D perhaps matching TRBD2 (5 bases). Germline V gene data show CDR1 as SQVTM and CDR2 as ANQGSEA. The CDR3 covers 12 residues. V was clipped by 4 bases and J by 3 bases, with 8 bases between them. The CDR3 sequence: CSVVGETDTQYF. The CDR3 DNA is TGCAGCGTTGTTGGGGAGACAGATACGCAGTATTTT.